One T cell receptor beta chain is described in this entry. Its matching antigen is unknown. The data were obtained in a study of CD8+ T cells in alopecia areata. Notes on the study in general: An increase in clonality over normal scalp was evident in lesional scalp, especially alopecia totalis/universalis. On tofacitinib, scalp and blood still held many of the expanded lesional clones. Scalp sequencing captures resident alphabeta T cells of normal skin too.

RNA was isolated and reverse transcribed to cDNA, the sequencing template. The data were produced by immunoSEQ multiplex PCR, yet TCRdb's version contains in-frame clones alone and is incomplete. The sample shows some 210,000 clones, more than 60% of them seen only once. Documented treatment: oral pan-JAK inhibitor, 5-10 mg twice daily. The authors sorted CD4+ and CD8+ T cells from PBMCs. V gave up 6 bases and J gave up 2 bases, with 10 bases separating them. The V gene's germline CDR1 is MNHEY and CDR2 SVGAGI. This CDR3 has 14 residues. The chain employs TRBV6-5 and TRBJ2-2; no clear D. Sequenced here: CD4+ T cells sorted from blood, sampled at week 44, from a patient treated with tofacitinib. The source is a human donor with alopecia areata. The CDR3, as DNA: TGTGCCAGCAGCCCCGGTGGAAACACCGGGGAGCTGTTTTTT. Translated: CASSPGGNTGELFF.